The rows below give T cell receptor beta chains drawn from one sample of a study of blood T cell repertoires in COVID-19. Some clones are missing from TCRdb's copy, which holds only in-frame ones; the method was immunoSEQ multiplex PCR. The table shows roughly 500,000 clones, with 85% to 90% occurring only once. Sequencing input: PBMCs or T cells enriched from blood (not recorded which). All receptors derive from a woman aged 40 to 49 who had recovered from COVID-19. CDR3s include the opening cysteine and the closing phenylalanine or tryptophan. A D gene is named only where the DNA matches it firmly. The listing skips clone size in some rows; elsewhere it reads once, few, many or a size class.

>-|TRBV7-9|-
CASSHSGTLETQYF
>-|TRBV19|-
CASSMGRGDTQYF
>TRBD2|TRBV5-1|-
CASESAGADTQYF
>TRBD2|TRBV11-3|once
CASSAPAGGAYNEQFF
>-|TRBV7-9|-
CASSTKQAPLVVYGYTF
>-|TRBV30|-
CAWKDTMGYNEQFF
>-|TRBV10-3|-
CAISESKGLNTEAFF
>-|TRBV29-1|-
CSVVVTPLYNEQFF
>-|TRBV27|few
CASMSRGSTEAFF
>TRBD2|TRBV27|-
CASRAAGFTDTQYF
>TRBD1|TRBV28|-
CASTYRTGEGYTF
>TRBD1|TRBV19|-
CASSLLDRDGYTF
>TRBD2|TRBV5-6|-
CASSLGVAGGFSEQYF
>-|TRBV4-3|-
CASSQDRGVSGTFQETQYF
>TRBD1|TRBV19|-
CASSIVEGATGQPQHF
>-|TRBV13|-
CASSLKRGDTQYF
>TRBD1|TRBV5-1|-
CASSSGTGRSYNEQFF
>TRBD1|TRBV7-2|-
CASSHGQGARETQYF
>TRBD1|TRBV19|-
CASSRTGTGGDTGELFF
>TRBD1|TRBV7-2|-
CASSLAGTEETQYF
>-|TRBV5-1|many
CASSRWQGVIEQYF
>TRBD1|TRBV7-9|-
CASSLSRQGNYGYTF
>-|TRBV5-4|-
CASSLDGTTNEKLFF
>-|TRBV6-5|-
CASSYSRQVPSYEQYF
>-|TRBV21-1|-
CASSKDAGYGQGADLGTIYF
>-|TRBV7-2|-
CASSLGTVLETQYF
>TRBD2|TRBV2|-
CASSPGLAGGHSEQFF
>TRBD2|TRBV25-1|-
CASTVGGLAGRRENEQFF
>-|TRBV18|-
CASSPDRSVQPQHF
>-|TRBV9|-
CASSVDRAKSGEQYF
>-|TRBV18|-
CASSPNVVGAAGELFF
>TRBD1|TRBV6-2/TRBV6-3|-
CASSRGQSYEQYF
>-|TRBV2|-
CASSQDRFMGEQFF
>TRBD2|TRBV6-6|-
CASIRDYPYEQYF
>TRBD1|TRBV6-5|-
CASRNPGQGVYEQYF
>-|TRBV6-2/TRBV6-3|-
CASSYDGAPGYTF
>-|TRBV20-1|-
CSASRAGARTEAFF
>TRBD2|TRBV5-1|-
CASSLMTSGRADGTGELFF
>-|TRBV6-5|-
CASSYDFNNEQFF